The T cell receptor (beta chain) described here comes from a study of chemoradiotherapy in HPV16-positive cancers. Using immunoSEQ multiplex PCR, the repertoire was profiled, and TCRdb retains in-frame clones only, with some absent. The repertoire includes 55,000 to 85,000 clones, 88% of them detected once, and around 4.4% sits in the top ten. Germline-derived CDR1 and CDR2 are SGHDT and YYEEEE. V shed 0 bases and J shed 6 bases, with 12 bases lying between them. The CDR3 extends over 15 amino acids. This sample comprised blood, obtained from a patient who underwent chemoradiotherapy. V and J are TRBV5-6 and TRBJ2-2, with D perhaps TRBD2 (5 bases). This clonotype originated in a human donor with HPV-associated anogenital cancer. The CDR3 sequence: CASSLELVDPGELFF. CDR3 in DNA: TGTGCCAGCAGCTTGGAACTAGTTGACCCCGGGGAGCTGTTTTTT.